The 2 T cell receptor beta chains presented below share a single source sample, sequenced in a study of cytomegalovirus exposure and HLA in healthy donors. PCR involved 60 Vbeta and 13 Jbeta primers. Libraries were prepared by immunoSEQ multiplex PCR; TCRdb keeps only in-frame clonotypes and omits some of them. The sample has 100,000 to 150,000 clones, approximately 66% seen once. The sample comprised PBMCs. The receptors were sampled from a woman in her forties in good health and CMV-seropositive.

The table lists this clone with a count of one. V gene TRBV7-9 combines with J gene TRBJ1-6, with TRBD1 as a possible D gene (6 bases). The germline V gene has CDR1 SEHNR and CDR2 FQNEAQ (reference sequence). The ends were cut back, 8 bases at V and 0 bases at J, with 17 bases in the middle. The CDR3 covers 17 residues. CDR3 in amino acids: CASGPGGSLSYNSPLHF. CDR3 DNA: TGTGCCAGCGGACCTGGGGGCAGCCTCTCCTATAATTCACCCCTCCACTTT.

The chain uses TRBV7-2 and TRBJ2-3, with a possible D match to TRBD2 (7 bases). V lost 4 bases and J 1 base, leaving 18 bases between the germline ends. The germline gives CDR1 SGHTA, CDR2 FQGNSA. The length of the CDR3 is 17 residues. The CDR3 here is CASSSSLGGRGTDTQYF. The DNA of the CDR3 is TGTGCCAGCAGCTCTTCCCTCGGGGGGCGGGGCACAGATACGCAGTATTTT. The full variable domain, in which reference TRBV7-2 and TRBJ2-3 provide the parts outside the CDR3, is GAGVSQSPSNKVTEKGKDVELRCDPISGHTALYWYRQSLGQGLEFLIYFQGNSAPDKSGLPSDRFSAERTGGSVSTLTIQRTQQEDSAVYLCASSSSLGGRGTDTQYFGPGTRLTVL.